This T cell receptor beta chain was observed in a study of shared clonotypes between healthy human individuals. About the study: Each donor's CD8 memory used one plate, CD8 naive two, each CD4 subset three. Study findings and constraints: Generation of non-shared clonotypes was less probable than generation of clonotypes shared by all four donors. Sequencing depth was expected to influence donor clonotype sharing.

The authors loaded around 200 ng DNA, around 30,000 T cell genomes, into sorted-subset replicate PCRs. Assay used: immunoSEQ multiplex PCR; TCRdb lists only in-frame clones, some missing. The sample comprises 330,000 or so clones, around 67% of which are singletons, and more than 9% rests with the top ten. This CDR3 has 17 amino acids. V lost 3 bases to trimming and J lost 4 bases; unmatched junction nucleotides: 12. From germline, CDR1 is GTSNPN and CDR2 SVGIG (reference sequence). Remarks on this clone: Its antigen is still unknown.

The origin of this receptor is a man in his thirties or forties in good health. Source material: memory CD4+ T cells sorted from blood. The subset: CD45RA-negative fraction. V and J are TRBV30 and TRBJ1-5; 10 nucleotides line up with TRBD1. The CDR3 protein is CAWRNPGQGQDNQPQHF. For the CDR3, the DNA is TGTGCCTGGAGAAACCCGGGACAGGGGCAGGATAATCAGCCCCAGCATTTT.